This T cell receptor (beta chain) was observed in a study of T cell responses to AZD1222 COVID-19 vaccine (dated by TCRdb to the early 2020s). For the wider study: TCR sequencing covered fewer than 250 trial participants: 200 to 220 given two doses of AZD1222 and around 26 given two doses of MenACWY control vaccine. Trial participants were enrolled by age into subgroups of 18-55, 56-69 and 70-plus years, and approximately 150, 30 and 60 TCR-sequenced participants, respectively, were included in these subgroups. Study-level results and caveats: Spike-specific TCR breadth and depth rose significantly after two AZD1222 doses compared with day 0 and with MenACWY recipients. Because no samples from the day 14 peak response were available, repertoires could be characterized only after the peak T cell response. Reportedly, close to half of the unique spike-specific TCRs recognized epitopes lying outside the regions that are mutated in the B.1.351 and B.1.1.7 variants. Participants were mostly white British and included more females than males, and it was suggested by the authors that clonal diversity may have been underestimated. Only five or six AZD1222 recipients were SARS-CoV-2 seropositive at baseline, limiting conclusions about previously exposed vaccinees. The 56-69-year group was small, and its depth increase did not reach significance, likely because of low power. The whole spike protein was spanned by vaccine-associated CD4 TCRs, and dominant responses were seen in regions 160-218 and 743-854.

As concerns this clone: Its cognate antigen has yet to be identified. It has no much larger one-base neighbor in the sample; base qualities were not kept.

In light of the paper, this sample's time point label describes: baseline before first vaccination. The sample's treatment or condition label is to be understood as: meningococcal conjugate vaccine given as trial control. The vaccinee samples were drawn from two UK trials, COV001 and COV002, one of which was a single-blind randomized controlled phase 2/3 trial testing AZD1222 (ChAdOx1 nCoV-19) in healthy adults. For TCRbeta chain sequencing, PBMC samples were collected from trial participants at day 0 and at day 28 after the second dose. The CDR3 regions of human TCRbeta chains were analyzed by immunosequencing. The original pipeline was this. Repertoire TCRs were matched against a reference library of SARS-CoV-2-specific TCRs generated with the MIRA antigen-specificity platform. Breadth was defined as the fraction of unique TCRs that were SARS-CoV-2-associated. Depth was defined as the fraction of total T cells that were SARS-CoV-2-associated. Each spike-specific TCR was assigned to its reactive spike region and to a CD4 or CD8 class using the MIRA data. Log10-transformed breadth and depth values were compared by one-way ANOVA with Sidak's multiple comparisons tests. TCRdb took this table from immuneACCESS and kept in-frame rearrangements with V and J called. Such tables lack part of the clones; where checked against another copy, unresolved V genes explain under half of the gap, and the rest is unexplained. V and J calls and clone size are copied from that table; D and trimming were computed from the DNA. This sample is represented by around 84,000 clones; about 90% of them were singletons. The ten most abundant clones make up about 9.3% of the sample.

The germline V gene sets CDR1 to LGHNA and CDR2 to YSLEER. The cysteine opens and the phenylalanine closes a CDR3 of 16 amino acids. The entry retains the CDR3 DNA only, 48 bases that are in frame from base 1. The V end loses 0 bases and the J end loses 1 base, and a stretch of 10 bases separates them. Here the chain combines TRBV4-3 and TRBJ2-1; the D segment might be TRBD1 or TRBD2, since each matches 5 bases. The TCR sequence derives from an adult in good health. This material consisted of peripheral blood, taken on day 0 of MenACWY control vaccination. In nucleotide form, the sequence is TGCGCCAGCAGCCAAGAGCCCTGGGGGTCCTACAATGAGCAGTTCTTC. It translates to CASSQEPWGSYNEQFF.